Listed here are 22 T cell receptor beta chains from one sample, sequenced in a study of blood T cell repertoires in COVID-19. The assay was immunoSEQ multiplex PCR, and TCRdb's table has in-frame clones only and misses some. The data show about 200,000 clones, with around 89% seen just once and more than 4.5% held by the top ten. Sequences were obtained from peripheral blood. These TCRs come from a woman between 40 and 55 years old with acute or convalescent COVID-19.

CDR3 sequence reads: CASSDPGLNTEAFF. In DNA, the CDR3 is TGCGCCAGCAGTGACCCAGGGTTGAACACTGAAGCTTTCTTT. This rearrangement joins TRBV10-2 to TRBJ1-1, with D possibly matching TRBD1 (5 bases). The germline gives CDR1 WSHSY, CDR2 SAAADI. Trimming cost V 3 bases and J 0 bases, with 8 bases left between them. The CDR3 loop spans 14 amino acids.

The gene calls are TRBV3-1 (or the pseudogene TRBV3-2) and TRBJ1-1; D is ambiguous. In germline, CDR1 is LGHDT, CDR2 YNNKEL (reference sequence). The CDR3 loop spans 15 amino acids. The V end was cut by 0 bases, the J end by 1 base, with 9 bases between. The CDR3 loop is CASSQEGRGNTEAFF. The CDR3 region has the DNA TGTGCCAGCAGCCAAGAAGGGCGGGGGAACACTGAAGCTTTCTTT.

This chain joins TRBV3-1 (or the pseudogene TRBV3-2) and TRBJ1-2; possible D gene TRBD1, 6 bases. The CDR3 runs 18 residues. CDR1 and CDR2 (germline): LGHDT, YNNKEL (reference sequence). Trimming pared 6 bases from V and 1 base from J, leaving 24 bases between. The CDR3 region has the DNA TGTGCCAGCAGGGGTTTGGGGGACAATGACGCTCGTAACTATGGCTACACCTTC. Amino acids: CASRGLGDNDARNYGYTF.

The chain has TRBV7-2 and TRBJ2-2; 11 bases line up with TRBD2. The CDR3 covers 20 residues. Trimming took 0 bases from V and 7 from J; bases not matched to a gene: 16. Germline assignment: CDR1 SGHTA and CDR2 FQGNSA. CDR3: CASSLAPTSIAGGPIGELFF. The CDR3 DNA follows: TGTGCCAGCAGCTTAGCGCCAACGTCGATAGCGGGGGGGCCTATCGGGGAGCTGTTTTTT. Together with reference TRBV7-2 and TRBJ2-2, the CDR3 gives the full variable domain: GAGVSQSPSNKVTEKGKDVELRCDPISGHTALYWYRQSLGQGLEFLIYFQGNSAPDKSGLPSDRFSAERTGGSVSTLTIQRTQQEDSAVYLCASSLAPTSIAGGPIGELFFGEGSRLTVL.

CDR3 residues: CASRGHELDTQYF. The CDR3 nucleotides read TGTGCCAGCAGAGGACACGAACTAGATACGCAGTATTTT. The V and J genes are TRBV2 and TRBJ2-3; possible D gene TRBD1, 5 bases. This CDR3 has 13 residues. Looked up from germline, CDR1 is SNHLY and CDR2 is FYNNEI. V was clipped by 6 bases and J by 5 bases, with 12 bases between them.

This sequence joins TRBV7-8 and TRBJ1-2, with D possibly being TRBD1 (6 bases). Germline CDR1 and CDR2: SGHVS and FQNEAQ. CDR3 length: 13 amino acids. Trimming cost V 2 bases and J 8 bases, with 12 bases left between them. As DNA, the CDR3 is TGTGCCAGCAGCTTACTGGGGGCGCGCGGCTACACCTTC. This gives the protein CASSLLGARGYTF.

The V and J genes are TRBV19 and TRBJ1-1; 9 positions agree with TRBD1. Trimming took 3 bases from V and 0 from J; bases not matched to a gene: 2. The CDR3 has 15 amino acids. Germline CDR1 reads LNHDA; CDR2 reads SQIVND (reference sequence). The CDR3: CASSIGDRVNTEAFF. DNA for the CDR3: TGTGCCAGTAGTATCGGGGACAGGGTGAACACTGAAGCTTTCTTT.

DNA of the CDR3: TGTGCCACCCGTTCGGGGATCGGGGAGCTGTTTTTT. Translated: CATRSGIGELFF. The rearrangement links TRBV24-1 to TRBJ2-2; D is perhaps TRBD2 (5 bases). Germline V gives CDR1 KGHDR, CDR2 SFDVKD. The CDR3 runs to 12 residues. The ends were cut back, 9 bases at V and 7 bases at J, with 11 bases in the middle.

With regard to this clone: Other nucleotide sequences in the sample specify the same CDR3. This rearrangement joins TRBV19 to TRBJ1-2; 9 bases are a match to TRBD1. J lost 8 bases, V lost 5 bases, and 3 bases had no gene match. CDR1 and CDR2 (germline): LNHDA, SQIVND (reference sequence). The CDR3 runs 12 residues. DNA of the CDR3: TGTGCCAGTAGTCTGGGACAGGGAGGCTACACCTTC. Its translation is CASSLGQGGYTF. Full variable domain (remainder filled in from reference TRBV19 and TRBJ1-2): DGGITQSPKYLFRKEGQNVTLSCEQNLNHDAMYWYRQDPGQGLRLIYYSQIVNDFQKGDIAEGYSVSREKKESFPLTVTSAQKNPTAFYLCASSLGQGGYTFGSGTRLTVV.

V and J are TRBV2 and TRBJ2-3; 9 bases agree with TRBD2. Trimming at V came to 2 bases and at J to 2 bases, leaving 2 bases not matched to a gene. The CDR3 loop spans 15 amino acids. Germline V gene lookup returns CDR1 SNHLY and CDR2 FYNNEI. The CDR3 sequence is CASSETSGHTDTQYF. CDR3 nucleotides: TGTGCCAGCAGTGAAACTAGCGGGCACACAGATACGCAGTATTTT.

The rearrangement uses TRBV5-1 and TRBJ2-5; the match to TRBD1 covers 7 bases. The germline CDR1 and CDR2 sequences are SGHRS and YFSETQ. The CDR3 extends over 14 amino acids. V gave up 6 bases and J gave up 5 bases; unmatched junction bases: 10. The CDR3 DNA is TGCGCCAGCACAGAGACAGGGAGTGGGGAGACCCAGTACTTC. It translates to CASTETGSGETQYF. The full variable domain, with the rest looked up from reference TRBV5-1 and TRBJ2-5, is KAGVTQTPRYLIKTRGQQVTLSCSPISGHRSVSWYQQTPGQGLQFLFEYFSETQRNKGNFPGRFSGRQFSNSRSEMNVSTLELGDSALYLCASTETGSGETQYFGPGTRLLVL.

V and J are TRBV3-1 (or the pseudogene TRBV3-2) and TRBJ2-3; 15 nucleotides match TRBD2. CDR1 LGHDT and CDR2 YNNKEL come from the germline V gene (reference sequence). The CDR3 sequence is 19 residues long. The V gene end was trimmed by 0 bases and the J gene end by 4 bases; junction bases not matched to a gene: 8. The CDR3 DNA sequence: TGTGCCAGCAGCCAAGATTTCCCCGGGACTAGCGGGGGGTCAGATACGCAGTATTTT. Translating it yields CASSQDFPGTSGGSDTQYF.

V gene TRBV3-1 (or the pseudogene TRBV3-2) combines with J gene TRBJ1-2; 7 nucleotides match TRBD1. The CDR3 is 17 residues long. Trimming took 4 bases from V and 4 from J; bases not matched to a gene: 15. CDR1 and CDR2 (germline): LGHDT, YNNKEL (reference sequence). CDR3 DNA sequence: TGTGCCAGCAGCCTTGAAGGGGGCATCCGCCGGGGCTATGGCTACACCTTC. The encoded protein is CASSLEGGIRRGYGYTF.

The rearrangement links TRBV10-3 to TRBJ1-2; D is possibly TRBD1 (5 bases). The V gene lost 6 bases and the J gene lost 1 base, with 15 bases spanning the gap. The CDR3 loop spans 15 amino acids. CDR1 ENHRY and CDR2 SYGVKD come from the germline V gene. This chain's CDR3 is CAIRGQQDNNYGYTF. In DNA, the CDR3 is TGTGCCATCAGGGGTCAACAGGATAATAACTATGGCTACACCTTC.

The chain combines TRBV7-7 with TRBJ2-2; TRBD1 matches 7 bases. Germline CDR1 reads SSHAT; CDR2 reads FNYEAQ (reference sequence). V was clipped by 5 bases and J by 6 bases; unmatched bases: 9. There are 15 residues in the CDR3. CDR3 sequence (DNA): TGTGCCAGCAGCCCGCAGACAGGGCACGCCGGGGAGCTGTTTTTT. It codes for CASSPQTGHAGELFF. The full variable domain, in which reference TRBV7-7 and TRBJ2-2 provide the parts outside the CDR3, is GAGVSQSPRYKVTKRGQDVTLRCDPISSHATLYWYQQALGQGPEFLTYFNYEAQPDKSGLPSDRFSAERPEGSISTLTIQRTEQRDSAMYRCASSPQTGHAGELFFGEGSRLTVL.

The chain joins TRBV3-1 (or the pseudogene TRBV3-2) to TRBJ2-7; D perhaps matches TRBD2 (5 bases). This CDR3 contains 16 residues. CDR1 is LGHDT, CDR2 YNNKEL, per germline (reference sequence). Trimming removed 0 bases at V and 0 bases at J, with 12 bases between. This chain's CDR3 is CASSQERDKYSYEQYV. In DNA form, the CDR3 reads TGTGCCAGCAGCCAAGAGAGGGATAAATACTCCTACGAGCAGTACGTC.

This clone has a single count. The J gene is TRBJ2-2, the V gene TRBV29-1; TRBD2 agrees at 10 bases. Losses at the gene ends were 6 bases for V and 3 bases for J; bases not matched to a gene: 7. Looked up from germline, CDR1 is SQVTM and CDR2 is ANQGSEA. CDR3 size: 15 residues. In DNA form, the CDR3 reads TGCAGCGTCGCTCTAGCGGGGGAGTACACCGGGGAGCTGTTTTTT. As protein: CSVALAGEYTGELFF.

V gene TRBV11-2 combines with J gene TRBJ1-6; D gene unclear. From germline, CDR1 is SGHAT and CDR2 FQNNGV. The CDR3 contains 15 residues. Trimming removed 4 bases at V and 8 bases at J, with 15 bases between. Here the CDR3 reads CASSSPGVKDSPLHF. As DNA, the CDR3 is TGTGCCAGCAGCTCCCCCGGGGTCAAGGATTCACCCCTCCACTTT.

V gene TRBV2 combines with J gene TRBJ1-2; D is undetermined. The ends were cut back, 1 base at V and 7 bases at J, with 19 bases in the middle. Germline assignment: CDR1 SNHLY and CDR2 FYNNEI. This CDR3 is built from 16 residues. CDR3 bases: TGTGCCAGCAGTGAAGGGATACCTTTCGGGTGGCGTGGCTACACCTTC. Translating gives CASSEGIPFGWRGYTF. The full variable domain, completed using reference TRBV2 and TRBJ1-2, is EPEVTQTPSHQVTQMGQEVILRCVPISNHLYFYWYRQILGQKVEFLVSFYNNEISEKSEIFDDQFSVERPDGSNFTLKIRSTKLEDSAMYFCASSEGIPFGWRGYTFGSGTRLTVV.

The chain combines TRBV24-1 with TRBJ1-2; unclear D gene. Trimming removed 3 bases from V and 6 bases from J, with 16 bases in between. The CDR3 runs to 15 residues. In germline, CDR1 is KGHDR, CDR2 SFDVKD. DNA for the CDR3: TGTGCCACCAGTGATCCCCCCGTGAAGAGAAATGGCTACACCTTC. It translates to CATSDPPVKRNGYTF.

The chain links TRBV29-1 to TRBJ2-2; D unresolved. The V gene's germline CDR1 is SQVTM and CDR2 ANQGSEA. The CDR3 extends over 12 amino acids. V was shortened by 4 bases and J by 2 bases, with 5 bases between the two germline ends. CDR3 residues: CSVGGNTGELFF. The DNA of the CDR3 is TGCAGCGTTGGCGGAAACACCGGGGAGCTGTTTTTT.

The chain joins TRBV11-2 to TRBJ2-1; 10 bases match TRBD1. This CDR3 comprises 16 residues. Germline V gene lookup returns CDR1 SGHAT and CDR2 FQNNGV. V was clipped by 4 bases and J by 7 bases; unmatched bases: 10. The CDR3 DNA reads TGTGCCAGCAGCTCACCCTGGACAGGGGGATGGAATGAGCAGTTCTTC. It codes for CASSSPWTGGWNEQFF.